The clone carrying this T cell receptor (beta chain) is a singleton in its sample. This sample was taken from a study of blood T cell repertoires in COVID-19. Authors' processing steps: Amplification from reference gene primers served as the basis for estimated nucleated cell counts. TCRdb's table, derived via immunoSEQ multiplex PCR, lists solely in-frame clones and lacks some. The DNA was the basis for D and trimming; V, J and clone size are from that table. The repertoire holds some 73,000 clones, about 80% seen once, with approximately 29% in the top ten. The CDR3 loop spans 15 amino acids. Germline V lookup: CDR1 MNHEY, CDR2 SVGAGI. The junction had 12 bases not matched to a gene; V was cut back by 8 bases and J by 10 bases.

The TCR sequence derives from a human donor in a cohort sampled during active COVID-19. The chain employs TRBV6-5 and TRBJ1-6; 9 nucleotides line up with TRBD1. Sequencing used peripheral blood. This CDR3 reads CASGKSGTGTSPLHF. CDR3 sequence (DNA): TGTGCCAGCGGGAAGTCCGGGACAGGGACATCACCCCTCCACTTT.